This T cell receptor beta chain comes out of a study of tumor-infiltrating T cells and Merkel cell polyomavirus (dated by TCRdb to about 2017). Describing the broader study: In Merkel cell carcinoma patients, the study investigated CD8+ T cells specific for the Merkel cell polyomavirus KLL epitope. Of all the tumor samples in the study, one was a frozen nodal tumor digest and another was a flash-frozen core biopsy of a metastasis. Most of the whole-tumor samples were approximately 24-micron curls sectioned from formalin-fixed, paraffin-embedded tissue blocks. Patients came in at different disease stages and had a median follow-up of around 2.8 years, ranging from roughly 1.1 to 6.0 years. In about 14 samples, KLL-tetramer-sorted cells taken from blood or tumor-infiltrating lymphocytes underwent TRB sequencing, as did some 12 matched whole-tumor samples. Patient treatments varied, were not standardized, and included chemotherapy, radiation and immunotherapies. What the study reported, not specific to this receptor: Because the study covered only a single viral epitope, T cells targeting other Merkel cell polyomavirus epitopes were not captured. One limitation of the study is the small sample size (n of about eleven patients). KLL-specific TRB repertoires were found to be diverse and largely private, with only one public clonotype, shared by two patients, identified among fewer than 400 unique sequences. Significantly improved MCC-specific survival was associated with a higher intratumoral fraction of KLL-specific T cells (about 1.9-20% versus about 0-0.15%). A significant MCC-specific survival advantage (P = 0.0051) was associated with tumors having more unique KLL-specific clonotypes (roughly 5-110 vs 0-3).

All patients' tumors stained robustly positive for Merkel cell polyomavirus Large T antigen by immunohistochemistry. Roughly twelve Merkel cell carcinoma patients were included, each with robust KLL-tetramer+ populations (above 0.04% of CD8+ T cells) in blood and/or cultured TIL. All patients were identified as Caucasian, and a median age of around 65 years (range about 45 to 85 years) was recorded. For patients with unknown primaries who presented with nodal disease, or in cases where primary tissue was insufficient, lymph node tumors were analyzed. Receptors were amplified or captured by the immunoSEQ multiplex PCR assay. Adaptive Biotechnologies (Seattle, WA) carried out genomic DNA extraction, TRB sequencing and normalization. The paper's processing steps were these. Clonality was computed as one minus Shannon entropy of productive TRB sequences normalized by log2 of unique productive sequences. KLL-specific clonotypes in tumors were identified by matching TCRbeta CDR3 amino acid sequences to those from the tetramer-sorted sample of each patient. Entries here come from immuneACCESS through TCRdb and include only in-frame sequences with V and J called. Some clones fail to appear in such tables; in the studies checked, an unresolved V gene covers under half of the shortfall, and the cause of the remainder is unknown. The V and J calls and clone size are taken from that table; D and trimming were inferred from the DNA. This sample lists around 25,000 clones; 87% were detected once. Clones ranked in the top ten supply about 2.9% of the sample.

CDR1 and CDR2, per the germline V gene (reference sequence), are LNHNV and YYDKDF. Including the terminal cysteine and phenylalanine, the CDR3 comprises 14 residues. Of the read, only the CDR3 DNA is kept; its 42 bases are in frame from base 1. Trimming costs V 3 bases and J 1 base, and their ends lie 9 bases apart. For this clone: Its antigen is unknown. Within one base of it there is no much larger clone, and no base qualities were kept.

The source is a man aged 50-59 years with Merkel cell carcinoma. The sequence joins TRBV15 to TRBJ1-2; tentative D gene TRBD1, with 5 bases matching. The sequencing input was lymph node tissue. This receptor has the CDR3 CATSRDTFNYGYTF. The sequenced DNA: TGTGCCACCAGCAGGGACACCTTTAACTATGGCTACACCTTC.